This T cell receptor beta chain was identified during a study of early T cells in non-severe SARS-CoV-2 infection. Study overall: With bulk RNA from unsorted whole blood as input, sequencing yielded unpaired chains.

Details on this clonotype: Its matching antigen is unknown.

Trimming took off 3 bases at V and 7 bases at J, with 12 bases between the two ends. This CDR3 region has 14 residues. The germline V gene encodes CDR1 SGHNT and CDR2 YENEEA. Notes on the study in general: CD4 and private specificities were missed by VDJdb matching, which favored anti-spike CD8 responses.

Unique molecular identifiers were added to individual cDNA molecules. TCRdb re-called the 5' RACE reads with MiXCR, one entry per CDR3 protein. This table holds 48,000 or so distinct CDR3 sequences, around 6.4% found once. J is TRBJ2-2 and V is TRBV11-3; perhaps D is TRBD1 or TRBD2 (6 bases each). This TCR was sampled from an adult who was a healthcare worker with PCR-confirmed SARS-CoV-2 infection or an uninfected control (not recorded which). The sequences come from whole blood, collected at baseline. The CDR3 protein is CASSFRGPGGELFF. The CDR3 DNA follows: TGTGCCAGCAGCTTTCGGGGGCCTGGCGGGGAGCTGTTTTTT.